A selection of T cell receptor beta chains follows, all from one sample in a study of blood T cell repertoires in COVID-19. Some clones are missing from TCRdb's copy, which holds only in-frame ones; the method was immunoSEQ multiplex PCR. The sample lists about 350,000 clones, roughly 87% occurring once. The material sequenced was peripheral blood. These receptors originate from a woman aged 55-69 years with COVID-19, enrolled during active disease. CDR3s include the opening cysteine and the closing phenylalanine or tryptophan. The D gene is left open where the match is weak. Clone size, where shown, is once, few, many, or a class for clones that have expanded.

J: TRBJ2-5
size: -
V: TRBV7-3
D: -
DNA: TGTGCCAGCAGCTTAACGTTCGGAGAGACCCAGTACTTC
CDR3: CASSLTFGETQYF

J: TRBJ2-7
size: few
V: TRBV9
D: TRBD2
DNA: TGTGCCAGCAGCAGACGGGGGGGCTCTCCCTACGAGCAGTACTTC
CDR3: CASSRRGGSPYEQYF

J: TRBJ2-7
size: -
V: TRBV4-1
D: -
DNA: TGCGCCAGCAGCTCAAGAGTCATCGGACAACGAAGCTCCTACGAGCAGTACTTC
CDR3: CASSSRVIGQRSSYEQYF

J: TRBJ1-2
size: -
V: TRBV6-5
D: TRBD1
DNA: TGTGCCAGCAGCGGGCAGACAGGGAACTATGGCTACACCTTC
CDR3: CASSGQTGNYGYTF

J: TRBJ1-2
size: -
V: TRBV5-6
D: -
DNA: TGTGCCAGCAGCTTGGGGCCGGGAACCTATGGCTACACCTTC
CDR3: CASSLGPGTYGYTF

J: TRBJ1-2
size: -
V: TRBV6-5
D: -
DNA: TGTGCCAGCAGGGCAGGGCGTCCTAACTATGGCTACACCTTC
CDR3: CASRAGRPNYGYTF

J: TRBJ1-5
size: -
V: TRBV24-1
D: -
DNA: TGTGCCACCAGTGATTTAGTGGGGGGAAAACGGCATTTT
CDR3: CATSDLVGGKRHF

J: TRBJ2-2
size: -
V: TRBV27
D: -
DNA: TGTGCCAGCAGTTTCTCGGACAATAAAGGCGGGGAGCTGTTTTTT
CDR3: CASSFSDNKGGELFF

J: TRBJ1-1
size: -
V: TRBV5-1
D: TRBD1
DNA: TGCGCCAGCAGCTTAGGGGGCAGTAGGAACACTGAAGCTTTCTTT
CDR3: CASSLGGSRNTEAFF

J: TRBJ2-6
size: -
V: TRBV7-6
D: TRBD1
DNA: TGTGCCAGCAGCTCCCAGGGTGGCAGGGGGCAAGCTGGGGCCAACGTCCTGACTTTC
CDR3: CASSSQGGRGQAGANVLTF

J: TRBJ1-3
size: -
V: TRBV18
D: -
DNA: TGTGCCAGCTCCCTCGCGTCGGGACTGATCGGAAACACCATATATTTT
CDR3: CASSLASGLIGNTIYF

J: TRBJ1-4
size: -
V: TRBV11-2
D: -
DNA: TGTGCCAGCAGTCTCTCTGGGGCTGAAAAACTGTTTTTT
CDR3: CASSLSGAEKLFF

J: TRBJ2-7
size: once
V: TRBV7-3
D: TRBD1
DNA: TGTGCCAGCAGCTTTGACAGGGGCTACGAGCAGTACTTC
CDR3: CASSFDRGYEQYF

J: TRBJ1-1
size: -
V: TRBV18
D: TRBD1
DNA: TGTGCCAGCTCACGCACAGGGGTCGACACTGAAGCTTTCTTT
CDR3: CASSRTGVDTEAFF

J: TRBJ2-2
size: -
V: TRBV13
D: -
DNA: TGTGCCAGCAGCTTACGGAACACCGGGGAGCTGTTTTTT
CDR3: CASSLRNTGELFF

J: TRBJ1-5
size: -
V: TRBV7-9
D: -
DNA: TGTGCCAGCAGCTTAGTACAGGGTTACCCCCAGCATTTT
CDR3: CASSLVQGYPQHF

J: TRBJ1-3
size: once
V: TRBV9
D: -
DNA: TGTGCCAGCAGCGGGGGGGTAGTTTACGGAAACACCATATATTTT
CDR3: CASSGGVVYGNTIYF

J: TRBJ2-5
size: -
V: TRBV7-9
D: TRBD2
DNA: TGTGCCAGCAGAAAGGGGGCTAGCGGGGTTCAAGAGACCCAGTACTTC
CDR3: CASRKGASGVQETQYF

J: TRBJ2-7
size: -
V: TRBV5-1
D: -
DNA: TGCGCCAGCAGCCGGGAATCTACGGAAATAGAGCAGTACTTC
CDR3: CASSRESTEIEQYF

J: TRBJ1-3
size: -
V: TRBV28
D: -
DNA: TGTGCCAGCATTAATCCTGGAAACACCATATATTTT
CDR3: CASINPGNTIYF

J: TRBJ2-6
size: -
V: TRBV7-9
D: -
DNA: TGTGCCAGCAGCTTAGCTTGGGGAGCGGGGGCCAACGTCCTGACTTTC
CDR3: CASSLAWGAGANVLTF

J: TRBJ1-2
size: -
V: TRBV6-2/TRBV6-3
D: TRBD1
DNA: TGTGCCAGCAGTCCCGACAGGGATCGAGGCTACACCTTC
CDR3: CASSPDRDRGYTF

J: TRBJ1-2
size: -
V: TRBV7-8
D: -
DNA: TGTGCCAGCAGCTTAGCCGGGAAGACCTTGGTTGGCTACACCTTC
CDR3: CASSLAGKTLVGYTF

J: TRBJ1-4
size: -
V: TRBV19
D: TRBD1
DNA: TGTGCCAGTAGTGGAGGGGGCATGACTAATGAAAAACTGTTTTTT
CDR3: CASSGGGMTNEKLFF

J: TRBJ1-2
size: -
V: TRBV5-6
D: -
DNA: TGTGCCAGCAGCCCGGGTCCGACCTATGGCTACACCTTC
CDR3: CASSPGPTYGYTF